This T cell receptor beta chain was observed in a study of T cells in Graves' hyperthyroidism and ophthalmopathy. The study, taken as a whole, reports: The authors' 13 V-J model separated ophthalmopathy from stable hyperthyroidism. The blood repertoire included most of the expanded thyroid clonotypes above 0.001.

About this clonotype: What it binds is unknown.

The TCR beta CDR3 regions underwent amplification using RNA transcripts as the source. TCR CDR3 regions were first amplified by RT-PCR with HTBI primers. MiXCR, applied by TCRdb to the multiplex PCR reads, yields one record per CDR3 protein. The table includes about 98,000 distinct CDR3 sequences, around 42% detected once. This CDR3 is 15 amino acids long. The ends lost 6 bases at V and 4 bases at J; junction bases unmatched: 7. Calling Graves' hyperthyroidism stable meant ophthalmopathy did not progress within 18 months. Each patient was aged 18 to 65 and had newly diagnosed hyperthyroidism of under 2 months' duration.

The sequence was obtained from a woman aged 25 to 45 with Graves' hyperthyroidism. Sequenced sample: peripheral blood or thyroid tissue (not recorded which). The chain links TRBV12-3 or TRBV12-4 to TRBJ1-2; 11 bases line up with TRBD1. Here the CDR3 reads CASSRTGGEGYGYTF. CDR3 coding DNA: TGTGCCAGCAGCCGGACAGGGGGCGAGGGCTATGGCTACACCTTC.